These 25 T cell receptor beta chains were sequenced from one sample in a study of siplizumab effects on memory and regulatory T cells. Generated by immunoSEQ multiplex PCR, the TCRdb table keeps only in-frame clones and is missing some. The table records roughly 120,000 clones, approximately 90% of them present only once. The sequenced sample consisted of Tregs sorted from blood. Every receptor here comes from a human donor in good health.

The rearrangement links TRBV7-2 to TRBJ1-1; D is unclear. Per germline, CDR1 SGHTA and CDR2 FQGNSA. The CDR3 spans 13 residues. The V end was cut by 4 bases, the J end by 10 bases, with 16 bases between. The CDR3 DNA reads TGTGCCAGCAGCTATTACTCCCCCCGAGGAGCTTTCTTT. This sequence encodes CASSYYSPRGAFF.

The chain links TRBV2 to TRBJ2-3; D remains unclear. V was trimmed by 4 bases and J by 5 bases, leaving 13 bases between them. This CDR3 contains 14 residues. Germline V CDR1 and CDR2: SNHLY, FYNNEI. The CDR3 region is CASSGSGLRDTQYF. For the CDR3, the DNA is TGTGCCAGCAGTGGCTCGGGTTTGAGAGATACGCAGTATTTT.

This chain joins TRBV18 and TRBJ1-4; D call uncertain. V gave up 6 bases and J gave up 8 bases, with 10 bases separating them. This CDR3 region has 12 residues. Germline assignment: CDR1 KGHSH and CDR2 LQKENI. The CDR3 spells CASSPPGEKLFF. CDR3 bases: TGTGCCAGCTCCCCGCCGGGAGAAAAACTGTTTTTT.

This chain joins TRBV7-2 and TRBJ1-3, with 8 bases matching TRBD1. The germline gives CDR1 SGHTA, CDR2 FQGNSA. After removal of 5 bases from V and 1 base from J, the junction contained 4 bases not matched to a gene. This CDR3 contains 15 residues. CDR3 protein: CASSLWTGSGNTIYF. In DNA form, the CDR3 reads TGTGCCAGCAGCCTATGGACAGGGTCTGGAAACACCATATATTTT.

The chain couples TRBV10-3 to TRBJ2-1; 9 nucleotides line up with TRBD1. This CDR3 has 15 residues. The germline V gene encodes CDR1 ENHRY and CDR2 SYGVKD. V dropped 6 bases and J dropped 7; count of bases not matched to a gene: 10. This chain's CDR3 is CAIRKGQGPGNEQFF. Here the CDR3 DNA reads TGTGCCATCAGAAAGGGACAGGGTCCCGGAAATGAGCAGTTCTTC.

The chain links TRBV2 to TRBJ1-5; 10 bases fit TRBD1. V gave up 1 base and J gave up 8 bases; unmatched junction bases: 5. Per the germline V gene, CDR1 is SNHLY and CDR2 is FYNNEI. This CDR3 contains 15 residues. CDR3 in DNA: TGTGCCAGCAGTGAAGGGGGACAGGGGATCAAGCCCCAGCATTTT. It encodes CASSEGGQGIKPQHF.

The chain is built from TRBV5-5 and TRBJ2-2; TRBD1 is a possible D gene (5 bases). CDR1 SGHKS and CDR2 YYEKEE come from the germline V gene (reference sequence). V shed 0 bases and J shed 7 bases, with 13 bases lying between them. The CDR3 runs to 15 residues. This CDR3 is CASSLARAEYGELFF. Here the CDR3 DNA reads TGTGCCAGCAGCTTGGCCAGGGCCGAATACGGGGAGCTGTTTTTT.

The rearrangement uses TRBV9 and TRBJ2-2, with D hard to call. Trimming removed 3 bases from V and 7 bases from J, with 13 bases in between. Germline values: CDR1 SGDLS, CDR2 YYNGEE. The CDR3 runs 14 residues. CDR3 DNA: TGTGCCAGCAGCGGATCGAACTCGGGCGGGGAGCTGTTTTTT. As protein: CASSGSNSGGELFF.

The V call is TRBV4-1, the J call TRBJ1-3; weak D call: TRBD1 (5 bases). Between the trimmed V and J ends, which lost 9 bases and 0 bases, there was a span of 9 bases. CDR3 length: 13 amino acids. The germline gives CDR1 MGHRA, CDR2 YSYEKL. CDR3: CASRQSSGNTIYF. CDR3 DNA: TGCGCCAGTCGACAGAGCTCTGGAAACACCATATATTTT.

Within the sample, this clone is medium-sized. This rearrangement joins TRBV30 to TRBJ1-5; D is possibly TRBD1 (6 bases). CDR1 and CDR2 from the germline V gene are GTSNPN and SVGIG (reference sequence). The V and J ends lost 0 bases and 2 bases respectively, with 11 bases between them. CDR3 length: 15 residues. The CDR3 nucleotides read TGTGCCTGGAGTGTAGGGGGGGGCGGCAATCAGCCCCAGCATTTT. Translation: CAWSVGGGGNQPQHF.

The V gene is TRBV6-5, the J gene TRBJ2-1; 8 nucleotides align to TRBD1. Germline V gene data show CDR1 as MNHEY and CDR2 as SVGAGI. The trim removed 11 bases at V and 8 bases at J, leaving 11 bases unmatched. The CDR3 sequence is 13 residues long. This CDR3 is CAPDRGEGDEQFF. DNA of the CDR3: TGTGCCCCCGACAGGGGAGAGGGCGATGAGCAGTTCTTC.

Turning to this clone: The sample has other DNA sequences that encode this CDR3 too. The chain employs TRBV5-1 and TRBJ2-3; D uncertain. Germline loops: CDR1 SGHRS, CDR2 YFSETQ. The CDR3 is made up of 12 amino acids. Trimming stripped 4 bases from V and 3 bases from J, with 6 bases between. The CDR3 DNA is TGCGCCAGCAGCCCTTCGACAGATACGCAGTATTTT. Residues: CASSPSTDTQYF. Together with reference TRBV5-1 and TRBJ2-3, the CDR3 gives the full variable domain: KAGVTQTPRYLIKTRGQQVTLSCSPISGHRSVSWYQQTPGQGLQFLFEYFSETQRNKGNFPGRFSGRQFSNSRSEMNVSTLELGDSALYLCASSPSTDTQYFGPGTRLTVL.

V gene TRBV6-1 combines with J gene TRBJ1-4; possibly TRBD1 for D (6 bases). CDR1 and CDR2 (germline): MNHNS, SASEGT. V was cut by 3 bases and J by 7 bases, with 15 bases left in between. The CDR3 covers 15 residues. The CDR3 nucleotides are TGTGCCAGCAGTGATAATACGGGGGGCTCTGAAAAACTGTTTTTT. Amino acids: CASSDNTGGSEKLFF.

The chain uses TRBV6-6 and TRBJ1-2; 7 nucleotides align to TRBD1. The CDR3 is 15 amino acids. Germline CDR1 is MNHNY and CDR2 is SVGAGI (reference sequence). V shed 5 bases, J shed 8 bases, and the junction held 14 bases outside the gene matches. The CDR3 loop is CASSRMGGGPGGYTF. The CDR3 nucleotides are TGTGCCAGCAGTAGAATGGGAGGGGGCCCGGGGGGCTACACCTTC.

The V gene is TRBV7-8, the J gene TRBJ2-7; 8 positions agree with TRBD2. Germline V gene sequence: CDR1 SGHVS, CDR2 FQNEAQ. CDR3 length: 14 amino acids. Trimming at V came to 10 bases and at J to 4 bases, leaving 12 bases not matched to a gene. CDR3 protein: CATLPRGGRYEQYF. CDR3 DNA sequence: TGTGCCACCCTTCCCCGGGGGGGCAGGTACGAGCAGTACTTC.

The V and J genes are TRBV7-9 and TRBJ1-2, with 8 bases fitting TRBD1. Germline V gene lookup returns CDR1 SEHNR and CDR2 FQNEAQ (reference sequence). The CDR3 is 14 amino acids. Trimming cost V 1 base and J 7 bases; bases outside gene matches: 5. CDR3 sequence reads: CASSLEDRAGGYTF. For the CDR3, the DNA is TGTGCCAGCAGCTTAGAGGACAGGGCCGGTGGCTACACCTTC. Together with reference TRBV7-9 and TRBJ1-2, the CDR3 gives the full variable domain: DTGVSQNPRHKITKRGQNVTFRCDPISEHNRLYWYRQTLGQGPEFLTYFQNEAQLEKSRLLSDRFSAERPKGSFSTLEIQRTEQGDSAMYLCASSLEDRAGGYTFGSGTRLTVV.

This rearrangement joins TRBV11-3 to TRBJ2-1, with 9 bases matching TRBD2. With V trimmed by 4 bases and J by 4 bases, 8 bases remained unmatched. CDR1 is SGHNT and CDR2 is YENEEA in the germline V gene. The CDR3 has 16 amino acids. The CDR3 is CASSYRRGGLYNEQFF. CDR3 in DNA: TGTGCCAGCAGCTACCGGCGGGGGGGATTATACAATGAGCAGTTCTTC.

The chain joins TRBV10-1 to TRBJ2-7; D perhaps matches TRBD2 (5 bases). Germline assignment: CDR1 WNHNN and CDR2 SYGVQD (reference sequence). V was shortened by 2 bases and J by 4 bases, with 18 bases between the two germline ends. The CDR3 has 16 residues. In DNA form, the CDR3 reads TGCGCCAGCAGTGAGGCCCCCGGCGGGTCCCGTTACGAGCAGTACTTC. Translated: CASSEAPGGSRYEQYF.

CDR3 amino acids: CASSSQGVGGYTF. DNA of the CDR3: TGTGCCAGCAGCTCCCAGGGGGTTGGTGGCTACACCTTC. This chain links TRBV7-2 with TRBJ1-2, with 7 bases identical to TRBD1. CDR1 is SGHTA, CDR2 FQGNSA, per germline. With V trimmed by 4 bases and J by 7 bases, 6 bases remained unmatched. The CDR3 sequence is 13 residues long.

This clone was seen a single time. V is TRBV20-1 and J is TRBJ1-6, with unresolved D. From germline, CDR1 is DFQATT and CDR2 SNEGSKA (reference sequence). V was shortened by 5 bases and J by 13 bases, with 3 bases between the two germline ends. CDR3 length: 8 amino acids. Here the CDR3 reads CSAGPLHF. CDR3 nucleotides: TGCAGTGCTGGGCCCCTCCACTTT.

The rearrangement uses TRBV19 and TRBJ1-2, with 8 bases fitting TRBD1. J lost 4 bases, V lost 1 base, and 5 bases had no gene match. The CDR3 is 15 residues long. Germline V gives CDR1 LNHDA, CDR2 SQIVND (reference sequence). CDR3 in amino acids: CASSIVRQGTYGYTF. CDR3 sequence (DNA): TGTGCCAGTAGTATAGTGCGACAGGGGACCTATGGCTACACCTTC. Full variable domain (rest looked up from reference TRBV19 and TRBJ1-2): DGGITQSPKYLFRKEGQNVTLSCEQNLNHDAMYWYRQDPGQGLRLIYYSQIVNDFQKGDIAEGYSVSREKKESFPLTVTSAQKNPTAFYLCASSIVRQGTYGYTFGSGTRLTVV.

The genes are TRBV5-5 and TRBJ1-1, with a tentative D call TRBD1 (6 bases). Germline assignment: CDR1 SGHKS and CDR2 YYEKEE (reference sequence). The CDR3 loop spans 16 amino acids. Trimming took 1 base from V and 2 from J, leaving 15 bases between them. This CDR3 is CASSLYGPGVNTEAFF. The DNA for the CDR3 is TGTGCCAGCAGCTTGTATGGTCCAGGGGTCAACACTGAAGCTTTCTTT.

The chain joins TRBV19 to TRBJ2-7, with TRBD2 matching over 8 bases. Germline trimming cut 4 bases from V and 0 bases from J; bases unmatched to any gene: 5. The CDR3 is 15 residues long. Germline V gives CDR1 LNHDA, CDR2 SQIVND (reference sequence). The CDR3 bases are TGTGCCAGTAGTACTACCGGGACTAGCTCCTACGAGCAGTACTTC. This encodes CASSTTGTSSYEQYF.

The rearrangement uses TRBV6-5 and TRBJ2-5; TRBD1 or TRBD2 may be the D gene (5 bases each). The CDR3 has 13 residues. Trimming removed 6 bases at V and 1 base at J, with 9 bases between. The germline V gene has CDR1 MNHEY and CDR2 SVGAGI. The CDR3 DNA is TGTGCCAGCAGCCGGGGCTTCCAAGAGACCCAGTACTTC. This gives the protein CASSRGFQETQYF.

This chain connects TRBV2 to TRBJ1-1; TRBD1 might be the D (6 bases). Trimming removed 7 bases at V and 0 bases at J, with 12 bases between. The V gene's germline CDR1 is SNHLY and CDR2 FYNNEI. The CDR3 is 14 amino acids. The CDR3 loop is CASTSDSMNTEAFF. The CDR3 DNA reads as TGTGCCAGCACTTCGGACAGCATGAACACTGAAGCTTTCTTT. The full variable domain, with the rest looked up from reference TRBV2 and TRBJ1-1, is EPEVTQTPSHQVTQMGQEVILRCVPISNHLYFYWYRQILGQKVEFLVSFYNNEISEKSEIFDDQFSVERPDGSNFTLKIRSTKLEDSAMYFCASTSDSMNTEAFFGQGTRLTVV.